Sequencing of this T cell receptor (beta chain) was carried out in a study of blood T cell repertoires in COVID-19 (dated by TCRdb to the early 2020s). With respect to the entire study: Samples covering the acute and convalescent phases of COVID-19 were provided by collaborators in the United States, Italy and Spain. The material from the prospective study consisted of cDNA or gDNA derived from T cells, B-cell-depleted T cells, or PBMCs. Deeply sampled blood TCRbeta repertoires from subjects exposed to, actively infected with, or recovered from COVID-19 were included in the dataset. The repertoires were made available in a free public database intended to serve as a resource for research on the immune response to SARS-CoV-2. The samples were drawn from the first 160 participants of the ongoing ImmuneRACE study and from 1,254 subjects provided by 6 global collaborators. Nearly every sample came with metadata listing a de-identified subject ID, COVID-19 status, age in years and sex. Where HLA class I and class II types were available, the types were taken from metadata supplied by the sample provider, not from assay-based typing. Study-wide findings and limitations: How much clinical and demographic metadata was included differed by source and by participant, and the metadata was provided uncurated.

About this clone itself: Its antigen is not yet known. No much larger clone is present one base from it, and per-base qualities are unavailable.

Enrolling through a virtual design, the prospective study's participants ranged in age from roughly 18 to 89 years and lived across some 23 United States geographic areas. In the prospective study, participants were assigned to cohorts based on the clinical history participants reported in a screening survey and a study questionnaire. In the prospective study, mobile phlebotomists collected whole blood, serum and a nasopharyngeal or oropharyngeal swab from each participant. Participants in the prospective study had the option to provide additional blood draws and questionnaires over a roughly 2-month period. Before DNA extraction, blood samples from the prospective study were shipped at room temperature or frozen. The CDR3 contains 13 residues, cysteine and phenylalanine counted. Solely the CDR3 DNA is kept, with 39 bases framed from the first base. CDR1 SGHTA and CDR2 FQGTGA are derived from the germline V gene. V loses 3 bases, J loses 4 bases, and the germline ends lie 9 bases apart.

TCRbeta CDR3 regions were amplified from genomic DNA using the immunoSEQ Assay, a bias-controlled multiplex PCR. In the paper's pipeline: Within the assay, amplification of reference gene primers was used to estimate how many nucleated cells each sample contained. Sequence reads were collapsed and filtered to measure the absolute abundance of every unique TCRbeta CDR3 rearrangement. For each sample, productive Simpson clonality was calculated by taking the square root of Simpson's diversity index across productive rearrangements. The table was pulled from immuneACCESS by TCRdb, which kept in-frame rearrangements only. Such tables lose some clones; where checked, under half of the loss comes from unresolved V genes, and the rest has no known cause. That table furnishes V, J and clone size, whereas the DNA furnished D and trimming. Here the sample has approximately 260,000 clones; roughly four fifths occur a single time. The ten largest clones represent around 3.9% of the sample.

The chain uses TRBV7-3 and TRBJ1-1; the D gene is perhaps TRBD1, from 6 matching bases. The receptor's source is a man younger than 45 with acute COVID-19. Material for sequencing was PBMCs or T cells enriched from blood (not recorded which). This receptor carries the CDR3 CASSFTGSTEAFF. At the DNA level, the sequence is TGTGCCAGCAGCTTTACAGGGAGCACTGAAGCTTTCTTT.